This TCR beta chain is drawn from a study of early T cells in non-severe SARS-CoV-2 infection. Turning to the study itself: Unsorted whole blood bulk RNA was sequenced, with unpaired chains.

From germline, CDR1 is MNHEY and CDR2 SVGEGT. The CDR3 consists of 19 residues. Trimming stripped 6 bases from V and 3 bases from J, with 26 bases between. Ten or more counts support this clonotype. Individual cDNA molecules carried attached unique molecular identifiers. TCRdb reprocessed the 5' RACE reads with MiXCR, giving one entry per CDR3 protein. This table holds more than 15,000 distinct CDR3 sequences, about 5.6% found once. This receptor was taken from an adult who was a healthcare worker with PCR-confirmed SARS-CoV-2 infection or an uninfected control (not recorded which). V usage is TRBV6-2 or TRBV6-3 and J usage is TRBJ2-2, with D tentatively TRBD1 or TRBD2 (5 bases each). The specimen was whole blood, collected at baseline. In nucleotides, the CDR3 is TGTGCCAGCAGCCCCCGGGGCGCGGTGGGGCGGATAGACACCGGGGAGCTGTTTTTT. Its translation: CASSPRGAVGRIDTGELFF.